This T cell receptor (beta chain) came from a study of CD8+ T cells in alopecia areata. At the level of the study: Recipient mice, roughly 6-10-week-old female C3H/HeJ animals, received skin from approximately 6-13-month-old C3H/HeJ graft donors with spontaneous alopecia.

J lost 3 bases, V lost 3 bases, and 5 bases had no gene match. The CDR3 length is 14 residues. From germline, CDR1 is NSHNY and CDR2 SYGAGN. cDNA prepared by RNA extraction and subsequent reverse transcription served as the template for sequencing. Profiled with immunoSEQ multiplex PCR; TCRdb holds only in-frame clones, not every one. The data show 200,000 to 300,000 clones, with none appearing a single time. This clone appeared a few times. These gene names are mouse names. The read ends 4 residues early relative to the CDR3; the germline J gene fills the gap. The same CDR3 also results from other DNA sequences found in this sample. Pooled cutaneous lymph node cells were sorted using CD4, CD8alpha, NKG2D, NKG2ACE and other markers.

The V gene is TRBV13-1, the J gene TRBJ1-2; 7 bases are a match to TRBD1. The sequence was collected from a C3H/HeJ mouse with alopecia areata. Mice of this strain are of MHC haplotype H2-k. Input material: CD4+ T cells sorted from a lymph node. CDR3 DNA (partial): TGTGCCAGCAGTGTCCGGGACAGAGACTCC. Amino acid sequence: CASSVRDRDS. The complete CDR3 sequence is CASSVRDRDSDYTF.